This T cell receptor (beta chain) was identified in a study of cytomegalovirus exposure and HLA in healthy donors. Study information: In an earlier analysis, almost 120 million unique TCR beta sequences were found from 150 million to 200 million T cells. Study results and caveats: In a later analysis, around 18,000 TCR beta sequences were associated with HLA alleles at 0.05 false discovery rate. No immune exposure information besides CMV serostatus was available. In a later analysis, parvovirus B19, influenza, CMV and Epstein-Barr virus appeared linked to several top co-occurrence clusters.

CDR1 and CDR2 from the germline V gene are SGHRS and YFSETQ. V lost 5 bases and J 2 bases, leaving 10 bases between the germline ends. CDR3 size: 13 residues. Amplification used 60 Vbeta primers and 13 Jbeta primers. The repertoire was sequenced with immunoSEQ multiplex PCR; TCRdb's copy has only in-frame clones and lacks some. The sample carries around 180,000 clones, under 90% recorded once. This clone has only a few counts. Its target is not known. V and J are TRBV5-1 and TRBJ1-1; D gene ambiguous. The origin of this receptor is a man aged 18 to 29 in good health and CMV-seronegative. Sequencing was performed on PBMCs. Written as DNA, the CDR3 is TGCGCCAGCAGTTTTCGTAGTAACACTGAAGCTTTCTTT. Translation: CASSFRSNTEAFF.